This T cell receptor (beta chain) emerged from a study of vaccination effects on CD4 cells after COVID-19. Whole-study context: Two convalescent patients were sampled 16 days and one week before vaccination. Notes on the study in general: Substantial clonal contraction characterized both infection- and vaccine-induced clones late after vaccination.

The authors isolated CD4+ T cells after around nine days of culture. A PCR test confirmed that the person had SARS-CoV-2 infection between March and December 2020. Sequencing used immunoSEQ multiplex PCR; TCRdb keeps in-frame clones, though not all of them. The sample has 45,000 or so clones, about 74% seen once. This clone was seen only a few times. Its antigen is undetermined. Germline V gene lookup returns CDR1 SGHVS and CDR2 FNYEAQ. CDR3 length: 15 residues. Trimming left V 1 base short and J 5 bases short, with 14 bases between. V and J are TRBV7-6 and TRBJ1-2; the D gene is possibly TRBD1 (6 bases). Sequencing used CD4+ T cells from PBMCs cultured without peptide, obtained before COVID-19 vaccination. The TCR sequence derives from a human donor who had a prior SARS-CoV-2 infection. CDR3 region: CASSLGGGGRYGYTF. Written as DNA, the CDR3 is TGTGCCAGCAGCTTAGGAGGGGGGGGCCGATATGGCTACACCTTC.